The clone carrying this T cell receptor (beta chain) came up many times. What it binds is unknown. The source of the sample is a study of T-cell reconstitution after alpha-beta-depleted transplantation in children. Study findings and constraints: Surviving recipient cells, namely T cells and thymic progenitors, were the source of high day-60 TCRbeta diversity in some patients.

There are 13 residues in the CDR3. V lost 6 bases to trimming and J lost 2 bases; unmatched junction nucleotides: 4. Germline CDR1 reads ENHRY; CDR2 reads SYGVKD. During its preparation, the TCRbeta library received unique molecular identifiers. TCRdb passed the PCR reads through MiXCR, listing each CDR3 protein once. Seen here are 220,000 or so distinct CDR3 sequences, roughly 8.2% observed once, and the top ten hold 6.3%. The chain recombines TRBV10-3 with TRBJ2-7; 7 nucleotides agree with TRBD2. The TCR originated in a male patient younger than 18 who had a stem cell transplant for acute lymphoblastic leukemia, so the T cells may come from the graft donor. Sample: PBMCs, mostly from graft donor cells, taken 180 days after TCRalphabeta/CD19-depleted stem cell transplant. CDR3 DNA: TGTGCCATCAGCTATCTAGCGGCCTACGAGCAGTACTTC. Its protein product is CAISYLAAYEQYF.